Following are 20 T cell receptor beta chains from one sample sequenced in a study of T cells in Graves' hyperthyroidism and ophthalmopathy. TCR beta CDR3 sequences were amplified from RNA transcripts. HTBI primers drove first-round RT-PCR of the TCR CDR3. Via MiXCR, TCRdb re-called the multiplex PCR reads, giving one row per CDR3 protein. Here the sample spans 550,000 to 700,000 distinct CDR3 sequences, around 45% being singletons. Material: peripheral blood or thyroid tissue (not recorded which). Receptors were obtained from an adult woman with Graves' disease, either hyperthyroidism or ophthalmopathy (not recorded which).

This chain uses TRBV5-8 with TRBJ1-2; D is perhaps TRBD1 (5 bases). Germline loops: CDR1 SGHTS, CDR2 YDEGEE. This CDR3 comprises 12 residues. The CDR3, as DNA: TGTGCGAGTCCCGGGACGGCTTATGGCTACACCTTC. Translated, it gives CASPGTAYGYTF.

This clonotype was recorded many times. The chain recombines TRBV7-9 with TRBJ1-2; 9 bases are a match to TRBD1. The CDR3 spans 16 residues. Germline trimming cut 4 bases from V and 6 bases from J; bases unmatched to any gene: 12. Germline V lookup: CDR1 SEHNR, CDR2 FQNEAQ (reference sequence). CDR3 loop: CASSSTRDRAANGYTF. The CDR3 DNA follows: TGTGCCAGCAGCTCAACACGGGACAGGGCAGCAAATGGCTACACCTTC. The full variable domain, completed using reference TRBV7-9 and TRBJ1-2, is DTGVSQNPRHKITKRGQNVTFRCDPISEHNRLYWYRQTLGQGPEFLTYFQNEAQLEKSRLLSDRFSAERPKGSFSTLEIQRTEQGDSAMYLCASSSTRDRAANGYTFGSGTRLTVV.

This clonotype was seen a handful of times. J is TRBJ2-5 and V is TRBV5-1; 10 nucleotides line up with TRBD1. The DNA matches TRBJ2-1 better at its end, which makes the J call doubtful. The CDR3 totals 16 residues. The germline gives CDR1 SGHRS, CDR2 YFSETQ. CDR3 sequence: CASSLDSGTGDGVQFF. In nucleotides, the CDR3 is TGCGCCAGCAGCTTGGACTCCGGGACAGGGGATGGGGTGCAGTTCTTC.

This clonotype was detected many times. The V gene is TRBV7-3, the J gene TRBJ2-7; 7 bases line up with TRBD2. The CDR3 runs to 15 residues. Germline-derived CDR1 and CDR2 are SGHTA and FQGTGA. V lost 3 bases, J lost 3 bases, and 8 bases stayed unmatched. The CDR3, as DNA: TGTGCCAGCAGCTTGTCGGGAGGTCGCCTCTACGAGCAGTACTTC. Protein sequence: CASSLSGGRLYEQYF.

This clonotype was recorded many times. The rearrangement uses TRBV30 and TRBJ1-5; D ambiguous. Trimming left V 1 base short and J 3 bases short, with 7 bases between. Germline V gene lookup returns CDR1 GTSNPN and CDR2 SVGIG (reference sequence). The CDR3 is 13 residues long. The CDR3 nucleotides are TGTGCCTGGAGTGGGCGTCTCAATCAGCCCCAGCATTTT. Translated: CAWSGRLNQPQHF. Looking up the rest from reference TRBV30 and TRBJ1-5 gives the full variable domain: SQTIHQWPATLVQPVGSPLSLECTVEGTSNPNLYWYRQAAGRGLQLLFYSVGIGQISSEVPQNLSASRPQDRQFILSSKKLLLSDSGFYLCAWSGRLNQPQHFGDGTRLSIL.

This clonotype was seen at least ten times. The V call is TRBV7-3, the J call TRBJ2-7; D is uncertain. Germline V gene data show CDR1 as SGHTA and CDR2 as FQGTGA. CDR3 length: 16 residues. V was clipped by 0 bases and J by 2 bases, with 14 bases between them. Here the CDR3 reads CASSLTRAEPPYEQYF. The CDR3 nucleotides read TGTGCCAGCAGCTTAACTAGGGCGGAACCTCCCTACGAGCAGTACTTC.

This clonotype has at least ten counts. J is TRBJ2-5 and V is TRBV7-9; 11 nucleotides align to TRBD1. Unmatched junction bases numbered 6, after V lost 5 bases and J lost 4 bases. CDR1 and CDR2 from the germline V gene are SEHNR and FQNEAQ (reference sequence). This CDR3 region has 15 residues. In DNA, the CDR3 is TGTGCCAGCAGCCTCTCCGGACAGGGGGCAGAGACCCAGTACTTC. It specifies CASSLSGQGAETQYF.

This clonotype was counted at least ten times. The V gene is TRBV20-1, the J gene TRBJ2-7, with 8 bases matching TRBD2. The CDR3 spans 12 residues. Germline CDR1 and CDR2: DFQATT and SNEGSKA (reference sequence). Germline trimming cut 7 bases from V and 5 bases from J; bases unmatched to any gene: 7. The CDR3 is CSGAGGKDEQYF. The DNA for the CDR3 is TGCAGTGGCGCGGGAGGAAAGGACGAGCAGTACTTC.

CDR3 sequence reads: CASGGSSGNTIYF. The CDR3 region has the DNA TGTGCCAGCGGAGGGAGCTCTGGAAACACCATATATTTT. The chain is built from TRBV12-3 or TRBV12-4 and TRBJ1-3; D ambiguous. Deletions cut 8 bases from V and 0 bases from J, with 8 bases between. CDR3 size: 13 residues.

V is TRBV20-1 and J is TRBJ2-7; D uncertain. The V end was cut by 6 bases, the J end by 7 bases, with 7 bases between. Germline CDR1 DFQATT, CDR2 SNEGSKA (reference sequence). This CDR3 has 9 amino acids. CDR3 DNA sequence: TGCAGTGCCCAGCCTGAGCAGTACTTC. Amino acids: CSAQPEQYF.

In this sample, this clonotype turned up many times. This sequence joins TRBV7-6 and TRBJ2-7; 9 bases fit TRBD1. The V gene's germline CDR1 is SGHVS and CDR2 FNYEAQ. The CDR3 runs 15 residues. With 5 bases clipped from V and 5 bases from J, the junction kept 10 bases outside the gene matches. This chain's CDR3 is CASSRRTGAEDEQYF. The CDR3 DNA follows: TGTGCCAGCAGCCGACGGACAGGGGCGGAGGACGAGCAGTACTTC. Using reference TRBV7-6 and TRBJ2-7 for the parts outside the CDR3, the full variable domain is GAGVSQSPRYKVTKRGQDVALRCDPISGHVSLYWYRQALGQGPEFLTYFNYEAQQDKSGLPNDRFSAERPEGSISTLTIQRTEQRDSAMYRCASSRRTGAEDEQYFGPGTRLTVT.

The V and J genes are TRBV12-3 or TRBV12-4 and TRBJ2-6; D unclear. The CDR3 runs to 16 residues. The V end lost 6 bases, the J end lost 0 bases, and 12 bases lay between the germline ends. CDR3 in amino acids: CASRSTPHSGANVLTF. Written as DNA, the CDR3 is TGTGCCAGCAGGTCAACGCCTCACTCTGGGGCCAACGTCCTGACTTTC.

The table lists this clonotype with many counts. The genes are TRBV14 and TRBJ2-7, with D unclear. Germline CDR1 and CDR2: SGHDN and FVKESK. The CDR3 covers 13 residues. Trimming pared 4 bases from V and 3 bases from J, leaving 10 bases between. The CDR3 nucleotides read TGTGCCAGCAGCCTCGGCCCAGTCTACGAGCAGTACTTC. Its translation: CASSLGPVYEQYF.

The chain couples TRBV20-1 to TRBJ1-2; 8 bases are shared with TRBD1. In germline, CDR1 is DFQATT, CDR2 SNEGSKA (reference sequence). There are 14 residues in the CDR3. Losses at the gene ends were 3 bases for V and 2 bases for J; bases not matched to a gene: 5. The CDR3 bases are TGCAGTGCTAGCGAAGGACAGGGCAACTATGGCTACACCTTC. Its translation is CSASEGQGNYGYTF.

This sequence joins TRBV15 and TRBJ1-2, with 10 bases lining up with TRBD1. Germline CDR1 reads LNHNV; CDR2 reads YYDKDF (reference sequence). Unmatched junction bases numbered 3, after V lost 6 bases and J lost 2 bases. There are 14 residues in the CDR3. The CDR3 nucleotides are TGTGCCACCAGAAGGGACAGGGGCAACTATGGCTACACCTTC. Translation gives CATRRDRGNYGYTF.

V gene TRBV5-1 combines with J gene TRBJ2-3, with D hard to call. The CDR3 has 12 amino acids. Per germline, CDR1 SGHRS and CDR2 YFSETQ. Trimming shortened V by 4 bases and J by 2 bases, and 5 bases separated the two germline ends. The CDR3 region is CASSQHTDTQYF. The CDR3, as DNA: TGCGCCAGCAGCCAACACACAGATACGCAGTATTTT.

The J gene is TRBJ2-5, the V gene TRBV7-9; the D gene is possibly TRBD1 (6 bases). Germline-derived CDR1 and CDR2 are SEHNR and FQNEAQ (reference sequence). V gave up 5 bases and J gave up 0 bases, with 7 bases separating them. The CDR3 is made up of 13 amino acids. The CDR3 DNA reads as TGTGCCAGCAGCACAGGGAACCAAGAGACCCAGTACTTC. It codes for CASSTGNQETQYF.

This clonotype was detected ten times or more. V is TRBV6-5 and J is TRBJ1-6, with D maybe TRBD1 (6 bases). The CDR3 is made up of 14 amino acids. In germline, CDR1 is MNHEY, CDR2 SVGAGI. Deletions cut 7 bases from V and 9 bases from J, with 16 bases between. CDR3: CASMRGRGSSPLHF. CDR3 nucleotides: TGTGCCAGCATGAGGGGCAGGGGAAGTTCACCCCTCCACTTT.

This clonotype occurred a few times. In nucleotides, the CDR3 is TGTGCCAGCAGTTCCTTACTAGCGGTGAACACCGGGGAGCTGTTTTTT. Residues: CASSSLLAVNTGELFF. V is TRBV27 and J is TRBJ2-2, with 8 bases aligning to TRBD2. In germline, CDR1 is MNHEY, CDR2 SMNVEV (reference sequence). J was trimmed by 1 base and V by 4 bases; bases with no gene match: 5. This CDR3 has 16 residues.

This clonotype has just a few counts. The J gene is TRBJ1-1, the V gene TRBV5-1, with 10 bases fitting TRBD1. After removal of 7 bases from V and 5 bases from J, the junction contained 5 bases not matched to a gene. Germline V CDR1 and CDR2: SGHRS, YFSETQ. The CDR3 has 13 residues. The CDR3 sequence: CASVGQGVTEAFF. In DNA form, the CDR3 reads TGCGCCAGCGTCGGACAGGGGGTGACTGAAGCTTTCTTT.